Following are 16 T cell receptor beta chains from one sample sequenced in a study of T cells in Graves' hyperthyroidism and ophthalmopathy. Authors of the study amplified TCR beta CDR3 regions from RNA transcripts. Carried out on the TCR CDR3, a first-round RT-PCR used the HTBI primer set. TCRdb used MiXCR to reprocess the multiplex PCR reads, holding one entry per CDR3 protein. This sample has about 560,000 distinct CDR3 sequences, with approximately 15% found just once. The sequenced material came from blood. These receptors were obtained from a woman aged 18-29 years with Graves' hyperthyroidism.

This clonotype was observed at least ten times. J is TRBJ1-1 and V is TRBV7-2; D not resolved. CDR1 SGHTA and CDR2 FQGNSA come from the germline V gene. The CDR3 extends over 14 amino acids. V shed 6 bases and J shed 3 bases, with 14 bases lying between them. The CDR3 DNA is TGTGCCAGCAGTTCCGGACGGATCTACACTGAAGCTTTCTTT. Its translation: CASSSGRIYTEAFF.

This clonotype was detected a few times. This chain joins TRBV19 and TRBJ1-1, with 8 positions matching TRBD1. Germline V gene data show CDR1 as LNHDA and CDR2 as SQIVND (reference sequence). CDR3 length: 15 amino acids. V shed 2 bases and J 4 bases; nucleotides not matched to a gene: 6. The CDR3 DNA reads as TGTGCCAGTAGTATACAGGGGGCGCAGGGCACTGAAGCTTTCTTT. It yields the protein CASSIQGAQGTEAFF.

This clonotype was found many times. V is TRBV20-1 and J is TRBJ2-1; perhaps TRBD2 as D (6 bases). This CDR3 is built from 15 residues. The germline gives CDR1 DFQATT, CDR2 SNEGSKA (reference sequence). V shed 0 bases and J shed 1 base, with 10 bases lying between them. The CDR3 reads CSAREASASYNEQFF. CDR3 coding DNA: TGCAGTGCTAGAGAGGCTAGCGCATCCTACAATGAGCAGTTCTTC.

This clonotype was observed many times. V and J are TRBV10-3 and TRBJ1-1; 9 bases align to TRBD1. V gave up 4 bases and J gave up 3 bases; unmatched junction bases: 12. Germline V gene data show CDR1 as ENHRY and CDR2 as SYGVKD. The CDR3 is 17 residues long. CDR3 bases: TGTGCCATCAGTGGGTTCGGACAGGGGATGAAGGACACTGAAGCTTTCTTT. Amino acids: CAISGFGQGMKDTEAFF.

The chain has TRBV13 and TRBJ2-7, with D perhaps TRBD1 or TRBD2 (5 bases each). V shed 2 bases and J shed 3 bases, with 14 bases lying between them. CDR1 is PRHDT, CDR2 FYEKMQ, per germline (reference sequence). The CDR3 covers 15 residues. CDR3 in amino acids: CASSLKTGRFYEQYF. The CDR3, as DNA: TGTGCCAGCAGCTTAAAAACGGGACGGTTCTACGAGCAGTACTTC.

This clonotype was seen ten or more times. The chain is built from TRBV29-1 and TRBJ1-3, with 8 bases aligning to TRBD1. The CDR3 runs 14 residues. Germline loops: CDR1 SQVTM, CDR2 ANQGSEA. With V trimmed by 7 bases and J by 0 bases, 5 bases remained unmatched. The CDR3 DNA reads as TGCAGCGCTGCGGACAGGGCCTCTGGAAACACCATATATTTT. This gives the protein CSAADRASGNTIYF.

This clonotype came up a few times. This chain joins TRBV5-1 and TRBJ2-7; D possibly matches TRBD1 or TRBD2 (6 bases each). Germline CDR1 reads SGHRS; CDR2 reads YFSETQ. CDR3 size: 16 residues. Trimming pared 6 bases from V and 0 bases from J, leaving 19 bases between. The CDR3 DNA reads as TGCGCCAGCACCCCCAACGGGGGCGACTTCTCCTACGAGCAGTACTTC. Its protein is CASTPNGGDFSYEQYF.

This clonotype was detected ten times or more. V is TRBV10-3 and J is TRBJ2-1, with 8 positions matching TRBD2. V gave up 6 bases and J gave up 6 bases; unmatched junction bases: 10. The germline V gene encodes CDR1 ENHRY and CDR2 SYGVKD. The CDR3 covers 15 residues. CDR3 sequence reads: CAISTGGGTGNEQFF. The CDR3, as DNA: TGTGCCATCAGCACCGGGGGGGGAACGGGCAATGAGCAGTTCTTC.

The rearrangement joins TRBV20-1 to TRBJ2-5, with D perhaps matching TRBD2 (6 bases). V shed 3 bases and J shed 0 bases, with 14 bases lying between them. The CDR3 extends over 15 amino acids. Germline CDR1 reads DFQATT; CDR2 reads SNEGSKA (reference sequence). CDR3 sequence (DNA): TGCAGTGCTAGGGGGCGGGGTCGGAACCAAGAGACCCAGTACTTC. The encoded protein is CSARGRGRNQETQYF.

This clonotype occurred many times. The CDR3 is CASNPARTDTQYF. The DNA for the CDR3 is TGTGCCAGCAACCCAGCCCGCACAGATACGCAGTATTTT. V usage is TRBV6-1 and J usage is TRBJ2-3; D gene unclear. CDR1 MNHNS and CDR2 SASEGT come from the germline V gene. Trimming pared 7 bases from V and 1 base from J, leaving 9 bases between. This CDR3 region has 13 residues.

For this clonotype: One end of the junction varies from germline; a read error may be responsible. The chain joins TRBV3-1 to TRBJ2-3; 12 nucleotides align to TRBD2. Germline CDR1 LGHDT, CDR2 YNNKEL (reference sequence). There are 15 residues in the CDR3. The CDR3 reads CASNQLAGGRDTQYF. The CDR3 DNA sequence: TGTGCCAGCAACCAACTAGCGGGGGGAAGAGATACGCAGTATTTT.

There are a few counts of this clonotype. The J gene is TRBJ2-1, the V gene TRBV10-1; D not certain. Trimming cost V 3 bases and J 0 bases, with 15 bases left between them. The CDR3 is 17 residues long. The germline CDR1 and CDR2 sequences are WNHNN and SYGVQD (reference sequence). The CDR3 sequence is CASSDKMKQSSYNEQFF. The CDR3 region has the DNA TGCGCCAGCAGTGATAAAATGAAGCAGAGCTCCTACAATGAGCAGTTCTTC.

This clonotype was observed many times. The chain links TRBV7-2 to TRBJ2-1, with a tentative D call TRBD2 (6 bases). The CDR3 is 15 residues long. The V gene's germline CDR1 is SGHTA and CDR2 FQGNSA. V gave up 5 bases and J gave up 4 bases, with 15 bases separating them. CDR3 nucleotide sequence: TGTGCCAGCAGCCGAGTGGGGGGAGCTTACAATGAGCAGTTCTTC. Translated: CASSRVGGAYNEQFF. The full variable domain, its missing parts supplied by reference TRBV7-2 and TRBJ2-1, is GAGVSQSPSNKVTEKGKDVELRCDPISGHTALYWYRQSLGQGLEFLIYFQGNSAPDKSGLPSDRFSAERTGGSVSTLTIQRTQQEDSAVYLCASSRVGGAYNEQFFGPGTRLTVL.

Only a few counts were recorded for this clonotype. The CDR3, as DNA: TGTGCCACCAGCATTCGCAATCAGCCCCAGCATTTT. This codes for CATSIRNQPQHF. The chain uses TRBV15 and TRBJ1-5; D not certain. V lost 4 bases and J 2 bases, leaving 3 bases between the germline ends. Germline V gives CDR1 LNHNV, CDR2 YYDKDF (reference sequence). CDR3 length equals 12 residues.

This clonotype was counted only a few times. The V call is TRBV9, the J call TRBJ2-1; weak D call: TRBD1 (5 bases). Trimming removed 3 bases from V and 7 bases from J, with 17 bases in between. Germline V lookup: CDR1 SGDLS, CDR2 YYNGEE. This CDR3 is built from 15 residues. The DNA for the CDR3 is TGTGCCAGCAGCGGGGTAATCAGGGCTTCAAATGAGCAGTTCTTC. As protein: CASSGVIRASNEQFF.

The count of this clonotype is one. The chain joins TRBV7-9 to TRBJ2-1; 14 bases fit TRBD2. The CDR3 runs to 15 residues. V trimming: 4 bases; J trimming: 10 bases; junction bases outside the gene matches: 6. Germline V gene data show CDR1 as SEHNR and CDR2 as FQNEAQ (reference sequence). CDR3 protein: CASSSGTSGSKEQFF. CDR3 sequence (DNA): TGTGCCAGCAGCTCGGGGACTAGCGGGAGTAAGGAGCAGTTCTTC.